These 16 T cell receptor beta chains were sequenced from one sample in a study of blood T cells in healthy people across ages. A sample-barcoded 5' primer and a J-beta primer mix were used in a second PCR of about 7 to 12 cycles. TCRdb used MiXCR to reprocess the 5' RACE reads, holding one entry per CDR3 protein. The sample shows hundreds of thousands of distinct CDR3 sequences, about 52% of them seen only once. The source material was blood. The receptors derive from a woman aged 55 to 70 in good health.

The chain carries TRBV29-1 and TRBJ2-7; D ambiguous. The CDR3 length is 12 residues. The V gene's germline CDR1 is SQVTM and CDR2 ANQGSEA. The germline V and J ends were trimmed by 5 bases and 3 bases, with 11 bases remaining between them. CDR3 coding DNA: TGCAGCGTTTCTCACTCGGGCTACGAGCAGTACTTC. It codes for CSVSHSGYEQYF.

Note on this clonotype: At one boundary the junction diverges from the germline segment, which might be a read error. The chain links TRBV29-1 to TRBJ2-3, with 8 bases identical to TRBD2. The CDR3 runs 13 residues. The germline V gene encodes CDR1 SQVTM and CDR2 ANQGSEA. CDR3 bases: TGCAGCGTCGGGGGGGGTAGCACAGAGACGCAGTATTTT. Protein: CSVGGGSTETQYF.

This sequence joins TRBV5-1 and TRBJ2-7, with 9 bases fitting TRBD2. Germline lookup yields CDR1 SGHRS and CDR2 YFSETQ. The V and J ends lost 4 bases and 2 bases, in that order; junction bases with no gene match: 16. This CDR3 has 18 residues. Here the CDR3 reads CASSRAGGRALDTYEQYF. The DNA for the CDR3 is TGCGCCAGCAGCCGTGCGGGGGGGCGGGCGCTCGATACCTACGAGCAGTACTTC.

The chain carries TRBV28 and TRBJ2-3; the match to TRBD2 covers 11 bases. The germline V gene encodes CDR1 MDHEN and CDR2 SYDVKM. The CDR3 is 16 amino acids. Trimming took 6 bases from V and 7 from J; bases not matched to a gene: 12. This CDR3 is CASSPWIAGGLNTQYF. The DNA for the CDR3 is TGTGCCAGCAGCCCCTGGATAGCGGGAGGGTTGAATACGCAGTATTTT.

The genes are TRBV7-2 and TRBJ1-2; 10 nucleotides agree with TRBD1. Germline V CDR1 and CDR2: SGHTA, FQGNSA. The V segment lost 1 base and the J segment 5 bases; nucleotides outside the gene matches: 19. The CDR3 extends over 20 amino acids. The CDR3 region is CASSLEGSGQGELRGYGYTF. For the CDR3, the DNA is TGTGCCAGCAGCTTAGAGGGTAGTGGACAGGGGGAACTTCGAGGGTATGGCTACACCTTC.

This sequence joins TRBV5-1 and TRBJ1-6; 7 nucleotides agree with TRBD1. This CDR3 region has 13 residues. Germline trimming cut 4 bases from V and 11 bases from J; bases unmatched to any gene: 6. Per the germline V gene, CDR1 is SGHRS and CDR2 is YFSETQ. The CDR3: CASSPGDSAPLHF. Written as DNA, the CDR3 is TGCGCCAGCAGCCCGGGGGACAGCGCACCCCTCCACTTT. The whole variable domain, remainder taken from reference TRBV5-1 and TRBJ1-6, is KAGVTQTPRYLIKTRGQQVTLSCSPISGHRSVSWYQQTPGQGLQFLFEYFSETQRNKGNFPGRFSGRQFSNSRSEMNVSTLELGDSALYLCASSPGDSAPLHFGNGTRLTVT.

This clonotype occurred once. The rearrangement joins TRBV20-1 to TRBJ2-1; 9 bases are shared with TRBD2. The trim removed 3 bases at V and 7 bases at J, leaving 7 bases unmatched. This CDR3 contains 14 residues. In germline, CDR1 is DFQATT, CDR2 SNEGSKA (reference sequence). The CDR3 loop reads CSARRGGAGNEQFF. CDR3 DNA: TGCAGTGCTAGGCGGGGGGGGGCAGGTAATGAGCAGTTCTTC.

The rearrangement uses TRBV9 and TRBJ2-4; 10 nucleotides line up with TRBD2. The last part of the DNA fits TRBJ2-7 better; the J call may be wrong. There are 15 residues in the CDR3. The germline V gene has CDR1 SGDLS and CDR2 YYNGEE. DNA for the CDR3: TGTGCCAGCAGCGTCCGAGCGGGAGGGATCCACGAGCAGTACTTC. This gives the protein CASSVRAGGIHEQYF.

This chain connects TRBV28 to TRBJ1-6; D not certain. Germline V CDR1 and CDR2: MDHEN, SYDVKM. V was clipped by 6 bases and J by 9 bases, with 12 bases between them. The CDR3 has 13 amino acids. As DNA, the CDR3 is TGTGCCAGCAGCCCCCCGAATTCTTCACCCCTCCACTTT. Translated: CASSPPNSSPLHF.

Here the CDR3 DNA reads TGTGCCAGCTCACCAAACCGCAGCAATCAGCCCCAGCATTTT. Translated: CASSPNRSNQPQHF. V usage is TRBV18 and J usage is TRBJ1-5, with D unresolved. This CDR3 comprises 14 residues. The V end was cut by 2 bases, the J end by 1 base, with 6 bases between. CDR1 is KGHSH, CDR2 LQKENI, per germline.

The chain's CDR3 is CATSDPGLAWNEQFF. CDR3 bases: TGTGCCACCAGTGATCCGGGACTAGCGTGGAATGAGCAGTTCTTC. This chain links TRBV24-1 with TRBJ2-1; 10 bases line up with TRBD2. V dropped 3 bases and J dropped 7; count of bases not matched to a gene: 5. The V gene's germline CDR1 is KGHDR and CDR2 SFDVKD. CDR3 length: 15 residues.

Only one count was recorded for this clonotype. The chain combines TRBV20-1 with TRBJ2-1, with a tentative D call TRBD1 (5 bases). The DNA end lines up better with TRBJ2-7; the J call may be wrong. Germline V CDR1 and CDR2: DFQATT, SNEGSKA (reference sequence). The CDR3 is 14 residues long. The CDR3 nucleotides are TGCAGTGTTCCGGAGTGGGGCGGAACCTACGAGCAGTACTTC. This gives the protein CSVPEWGGTYEQYF.

This clonotype came up a few times. The rearrangement joins TRBV2 to TRBJ2-1, with D possibly TRBD2 on 5 matching bases. Germline-derived CDR1 and CDR2 are SNHLY and FYNNEI. Trimming removed 7 bases from V and 7 bases from J, with 11 bases in between. This CDR3 is built from 12 residues. The CDR3 region has the DNA TGTGCCAGCACTACCTCGGGGAATGAGCAGTTCTTC. The encoded protein is CASTTSGNEQFF.

This clonotype has just a few counts. CDR3 amino acids: CSARGLGQGRSEQYF. Here the CDR3 DNA reads TGCAGTGCTAGAGGGTTAGGACAGGGAAGGAGCGAGCAGTACTTC. V gene TRBV20-1 combines with J gene TRBJ2-7, with 8 bases aligning to TRBD1. Germline V gene data show CDR1 as DFQATT and CDR2 as SNEGSKA (reference sequence). The CDR3 has 15 amino acids. V shed 1 base, J shed 6 bases, and the junction held 11 bases outside the gene matches.

The CDR3 nucleotides read TGTGCCAGCAGCGTAGAGGCGGGGGCCTCCTACGAGCAGTACTTC. It translates to CASSVEAGASYEQYF. The V and J genes are TRBV9 and TRBJ2-7; a weak D match, TRBD2 (7 bases). The CDR3 extends over 15 amino acids. Trimming stripped 0 bases from V and 0 bases from J, with 10 bases between. From germline, CDR1 is SGDLS and CDR2 YYNGEE. The entire variable domain, with the rest obtained from reference TRBV9 and TRBJ2-7, is as follows: DSGVTQTPKHLITATGQRVTLRCSPRSGDLSVYWYQQSLDQGLQFLIQYYNGEERAKGNILERFSAQQFPDLHSELNLSSLELGDSALYFCASSVEAGASYEQYFGPGTRLTVT.

In its sample, this clonotype was seen a few times. As DNA, the CDR3 is TGCAGCGCCCTAGACAGGCTCTACGAGCAGTACTTC. This codes for CSALDRLYEQYF. V is TRBV29-1 and J is TRBJ2-7; D perhaps matches TRBD1 (6 bases). The CDR3 covers 12 residues. Germline values: CDR1 SQVTM, CDR2 ANQGSEA. Trimming shortened V by 7 bases and J by 3 bases, and 13 bases separated the two germline ends.